Sequencing of this TCR beta chain was carried out in a study of CD8+ T cells in alopecia areata. Described treatment: oral pan-JAK inhibitor, 5-10 mg twice daily. The authors extracted RNA and reverse transcribed it into cDNA as the sequencing template. The table came from immunoSEQ multiplex PCR; TCRdb's copy has only in-frame clones and leaves some out. The data contain 200,000 to 250,000 clones, around three fifths of them seen just once; the ten biggest clones take up about 4.2%. V trimming: 9 bases; J trimming: 0 bases; junction bases outside the gene matches: 9. This CDR3 contains 15 residues. Germline V gene sequence: CDR1 SNHLY, CDR2 FYNNEI.

The sequencing used CD4+ T cells sorted from blood, collected at week 4, from a patient treated with tofacitinib. The clonotype comes from a human donor with alopecia areata. The V and J genes are TRBV2 and TRBJ1-1; 8 nucleotides match TRBD1. The chain's CDR3 is CAREGTGAMNTEAFF. CDR3 nucleotides: TGTGCCAGGGAGGGGACAGGAGCCATGAACACTGAAGCTTTCTTT.